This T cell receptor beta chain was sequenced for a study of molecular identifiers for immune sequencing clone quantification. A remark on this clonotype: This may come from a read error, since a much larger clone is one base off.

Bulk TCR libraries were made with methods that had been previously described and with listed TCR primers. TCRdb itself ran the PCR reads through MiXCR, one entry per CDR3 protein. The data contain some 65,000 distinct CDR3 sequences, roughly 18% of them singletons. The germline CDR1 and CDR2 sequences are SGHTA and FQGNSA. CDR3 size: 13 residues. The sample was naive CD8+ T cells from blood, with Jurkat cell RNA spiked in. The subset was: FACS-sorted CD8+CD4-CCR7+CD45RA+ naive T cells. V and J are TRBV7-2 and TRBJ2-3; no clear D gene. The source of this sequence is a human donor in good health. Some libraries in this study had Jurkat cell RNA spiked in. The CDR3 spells CASSPLDPRTRYF. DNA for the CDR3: TGTGCCAGCAGCCCCCTGGACCCGAGAACGCGGTATTTT.